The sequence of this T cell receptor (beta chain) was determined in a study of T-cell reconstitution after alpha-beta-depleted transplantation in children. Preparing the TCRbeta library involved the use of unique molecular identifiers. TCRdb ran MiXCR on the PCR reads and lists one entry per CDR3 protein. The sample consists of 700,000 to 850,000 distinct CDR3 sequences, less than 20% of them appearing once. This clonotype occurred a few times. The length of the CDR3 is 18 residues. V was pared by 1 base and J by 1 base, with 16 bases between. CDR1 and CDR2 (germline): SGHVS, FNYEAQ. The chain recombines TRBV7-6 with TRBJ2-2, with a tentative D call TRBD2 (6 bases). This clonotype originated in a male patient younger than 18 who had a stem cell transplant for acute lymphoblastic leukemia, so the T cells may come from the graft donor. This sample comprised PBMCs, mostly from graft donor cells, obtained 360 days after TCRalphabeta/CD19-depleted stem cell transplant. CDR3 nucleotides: TGTGCCAGCAGCTTAGTCGTCCGGGGGAGCGGGAACACCGGGGAGCTGTTTTTT. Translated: CASSLVVRGSGNTGELFF.